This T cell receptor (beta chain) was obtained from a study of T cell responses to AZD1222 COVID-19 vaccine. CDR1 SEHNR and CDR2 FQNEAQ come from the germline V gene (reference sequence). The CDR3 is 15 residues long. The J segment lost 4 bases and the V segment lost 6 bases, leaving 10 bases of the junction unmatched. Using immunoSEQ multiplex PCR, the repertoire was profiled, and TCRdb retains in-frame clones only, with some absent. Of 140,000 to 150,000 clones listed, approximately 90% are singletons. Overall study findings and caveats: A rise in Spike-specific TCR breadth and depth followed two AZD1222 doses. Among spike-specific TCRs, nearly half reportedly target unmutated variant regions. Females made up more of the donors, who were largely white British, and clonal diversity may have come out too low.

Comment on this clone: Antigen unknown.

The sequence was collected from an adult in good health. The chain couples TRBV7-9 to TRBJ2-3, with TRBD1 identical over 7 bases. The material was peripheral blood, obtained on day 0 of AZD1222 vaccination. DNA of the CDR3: TGTGCCAGCAGTCGGGACAGTCAACCCCCAGATACGCAGTATTTT. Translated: CASSRDSQPPDTQYF.